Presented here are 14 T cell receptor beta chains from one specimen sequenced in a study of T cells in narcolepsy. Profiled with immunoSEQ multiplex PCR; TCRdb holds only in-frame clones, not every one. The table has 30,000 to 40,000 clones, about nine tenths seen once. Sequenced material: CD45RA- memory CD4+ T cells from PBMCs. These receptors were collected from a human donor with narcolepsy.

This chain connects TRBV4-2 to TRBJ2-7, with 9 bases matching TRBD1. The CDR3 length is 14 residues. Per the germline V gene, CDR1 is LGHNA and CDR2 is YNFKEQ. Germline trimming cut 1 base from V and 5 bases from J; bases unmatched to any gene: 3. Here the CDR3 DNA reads TGTGCCAGCAGCCAAGGGGGACAGGGCGACGAGCAGTACTTC. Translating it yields CASSQGGQGDEQYF.

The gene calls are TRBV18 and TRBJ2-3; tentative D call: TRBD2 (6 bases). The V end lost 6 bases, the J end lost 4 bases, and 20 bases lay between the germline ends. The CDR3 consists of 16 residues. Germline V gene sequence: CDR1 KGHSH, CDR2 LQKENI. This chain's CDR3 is CASSGGGTRVADTQYF. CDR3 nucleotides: TGTGCCAGCTCCGGGGGTGGGACCCGAGTCGCAGATACGCAGTATTTT.

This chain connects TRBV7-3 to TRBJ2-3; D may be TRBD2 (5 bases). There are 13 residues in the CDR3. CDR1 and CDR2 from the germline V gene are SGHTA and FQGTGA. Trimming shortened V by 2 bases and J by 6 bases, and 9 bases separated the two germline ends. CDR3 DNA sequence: TGTGCCAGCAGCTTACTCCCGGGGGATACGCAGTATTTT. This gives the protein CASSLLPGDTQYF.

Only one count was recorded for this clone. CDR3 DNA: TGTGCCAGTAGTATCCTGTATGGGTACGAGCAGTACTTC. This gives the protein CASSILYGYEQYF. The J gene is TRBJ2-7, the V gene TRBV19; D gene unclear. V shed 3 bases and J shed 4 bases, with 10 bases lying between them. This CDR3 has 13 amino acids. Germline V CDR1 and CDR2: LNHDA, SQIVND (reference sequence).

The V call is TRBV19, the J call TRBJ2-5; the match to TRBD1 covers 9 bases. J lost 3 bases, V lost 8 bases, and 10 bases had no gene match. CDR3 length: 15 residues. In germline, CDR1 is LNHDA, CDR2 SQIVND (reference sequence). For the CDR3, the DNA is TGTGCCAGTGGTTCGGGACAGGGTGGAAAAGAGACCCAGTACTTC. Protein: CASGSGQGGKETQYF.

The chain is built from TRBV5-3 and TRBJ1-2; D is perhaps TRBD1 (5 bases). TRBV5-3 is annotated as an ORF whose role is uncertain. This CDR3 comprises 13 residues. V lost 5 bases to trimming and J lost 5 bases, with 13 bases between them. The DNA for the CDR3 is TGTGCCAGAAGTTCCGGACATAGGTATGGCTACACCTTC. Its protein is CARSSGHRYGYTF.

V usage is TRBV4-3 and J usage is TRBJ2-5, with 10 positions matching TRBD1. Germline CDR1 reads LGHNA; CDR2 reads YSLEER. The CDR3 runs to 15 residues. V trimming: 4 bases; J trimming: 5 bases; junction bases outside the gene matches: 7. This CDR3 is CASSRRTGGTETQYF. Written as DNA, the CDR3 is TGCGCCAGCAGCCGCCGGACAGGGGGAACGGAGACCCAGTACTTC.

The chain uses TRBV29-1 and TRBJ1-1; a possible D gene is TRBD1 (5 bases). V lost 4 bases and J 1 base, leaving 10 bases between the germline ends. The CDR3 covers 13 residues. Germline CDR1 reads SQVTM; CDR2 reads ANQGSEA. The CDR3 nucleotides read TGCAGCGTTGGGGGCGACGGGAACACTGAAGCTTTCTTT. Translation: CSVGGDGNTEAFF.

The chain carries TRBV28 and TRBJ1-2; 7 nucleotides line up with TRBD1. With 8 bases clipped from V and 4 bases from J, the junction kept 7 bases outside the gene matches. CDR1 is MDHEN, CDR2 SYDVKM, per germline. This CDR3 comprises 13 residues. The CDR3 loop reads CASLPGQSYGYTF. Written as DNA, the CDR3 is TGTGCCAGCTTACCGGGACAGAGCTATGGCTACACCTTC.

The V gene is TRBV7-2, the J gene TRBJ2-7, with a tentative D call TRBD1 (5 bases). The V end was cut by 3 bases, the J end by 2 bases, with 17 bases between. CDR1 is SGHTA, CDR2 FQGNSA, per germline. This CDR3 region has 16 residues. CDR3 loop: CASSFPPTDRTYEQYF. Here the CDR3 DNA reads TGTGCCAGCAGCTTCCCTCCAACCGACAGAACCTACGAGCAGTACTTC.

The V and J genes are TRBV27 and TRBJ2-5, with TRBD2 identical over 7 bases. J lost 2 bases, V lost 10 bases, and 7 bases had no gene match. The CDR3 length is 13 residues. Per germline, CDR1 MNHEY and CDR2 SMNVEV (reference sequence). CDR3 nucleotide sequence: TGTGCCACCGGGACTATCGGGCAAGAGACCCAGTACTTC. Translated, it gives CATGTIGQETQYF.

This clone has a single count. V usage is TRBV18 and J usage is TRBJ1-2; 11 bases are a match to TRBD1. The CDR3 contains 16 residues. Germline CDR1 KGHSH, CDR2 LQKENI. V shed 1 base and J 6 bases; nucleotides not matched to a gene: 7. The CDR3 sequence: CASSPRTGGDRDGYTF. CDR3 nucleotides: TGTGCCAGCTCACCACGGACAGGGGGCGATAGGGATGGCTACACCTTC.

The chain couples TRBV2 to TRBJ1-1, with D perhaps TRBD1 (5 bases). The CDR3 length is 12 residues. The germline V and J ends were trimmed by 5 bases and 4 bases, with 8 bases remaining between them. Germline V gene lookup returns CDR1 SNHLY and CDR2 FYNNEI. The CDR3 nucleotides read TGTGCCAGCAGTAAGGGGACCACTGAAGCTTTCTTT. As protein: CASSKGTTEAFF. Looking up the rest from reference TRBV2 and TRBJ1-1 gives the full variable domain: EPEVTQTPSHQVTQMGQEVILRCVPISNHLYFYWYRQILGQKVEFLVSFYNNEISEKSEIFDDQFSVERPDGSNFTLKIRSTKLEDSAMYFCASSKGTTEAFFGQGTRLTVV.

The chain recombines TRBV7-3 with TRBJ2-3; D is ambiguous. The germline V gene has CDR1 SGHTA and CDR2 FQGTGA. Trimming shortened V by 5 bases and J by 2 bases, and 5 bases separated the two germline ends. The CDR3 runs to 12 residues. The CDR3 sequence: CASSSNTDTQYF. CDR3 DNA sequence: TGTGCCAGCAGCAGCAACACAGATACGCAGTATTTT.